Following are 13 T cell receptor beta chains from one sample sequenced in a study of response to subunit inactivated influenza vaccine. TCRdb reprocessed the RT-PCR reads with MiXCR, giving one entry per CDR3 protein. The table includes 500,000 to 600,000 distinct CDR3 sequences, less than 8% detected once. The sequencing used PBMCs from blood, collected roughly 24 months after vaccination. These receptors came from a man in his fifties or sixties who received an inactivated influenza vaccine.

The chain uses TRBV6-5 and TRBJ1-6; D call uncertain. V was pared by 2 bases and J by 0 bases, with 8 bases between. The germline CDR1 and CDR2 sequences are MNHEY and SVGAGI. This CDR3 spans 16 amino acids. The CDR3 here is CASSYRRSSYNSPLHF. CDR3 DNA sequence: TGTGCCAGCAGTTACCGGCGTAGCTCCTATAATTCACCCCTCCACTTT.

This clonotype has at least ten counts. The rearrangement uses TRBV29-1 and TRBJ2-2, with TRBD1 identical over 10 bases. Trimming removed 7 bases from V and 2 bases from J; junction bases left unmatched: 4. This CDR3 region has 14 residues. Germline loops: CDR1 SQVTM, CDR2 ANQGSEA. The CDR3 region is CSAETGGNTGELFF. The CDR3 DNA is TGCAGCGCCGAGACAGGGGGCAACACCGGGGAGCTGTTTTTT.

This clonotype has a handful of counts. The chain couples TRBV4-2 to TRBJ2-7, with a tentative D call TRBD1 (5 bases). Trimming left V 0 bases short and J 4 bases short, with 10 bases between. CDR3 size: 14 residues. Per the germline V gene, CDR1 is LGHNA and CDR2 is YNFKEQ. CDR3 DNA sequence: TGTGCCAGCAGCCAAGAAGGACACCTATACGAGCAGTACTTC. It is translated as CASSQEGHLYEQYF.

In regard to this clonotype: This may arise from a read error, as a much more abundant clone is one base away. The chain couples TRBV10-3 to TRBJ2-5; TRBD2 matches 7 bases. V lost 2 bases, J lost 8 bases, and 8 bases stayed unmatched. Germline V gives CDR1 ENHRY, CDR2 SYGVKD. The CDR3 loop spans 14 amino acids. This CDR3 reads CAISEREARDTQYF. Here the CDR3 DNA reads TGTGCCATCAGTGAGCGGGAGGCTCGGGATACCCAGTACTTC.

This clonotype was found a few times. CDR3 residues: CATSRDRGAYEQYF. The CDR3 bases are TGTGCCACCAGCAGAGACAGGGGGGCCTACGAGCAGTACTTC. This chain joins TRBV15 and TRBJ2-7; possibly TRBD1 for D (7 bases). The V and J ends lost 0 bases and 2 bases respectively, with 8 bases between them. CDR3 length: 14 residues. CDR1 is LNHNV, CDR2 YYDKDF, per germline (reference sequence).

Many counts were recorded for this clonotype. The chain combines TRBV7-2 with TRBJ2-1, with 8 positions matching TRBD2. The junction had 6 bases not matched to a gene; V was cut back by 1 base and J by 10 bases. The CDR3 runs to 14 residues. CDR1 is SGHTA and CDR2 is FQGNSA in the germline V gene. The CDR3 sequence is CASSLVGLVLEQFF. The CDR3 DNA is TGTGCCAGCAGCTTAGTGGGACTAGTCCTAGAGCAGTTCTTC. Looking up the rest from reference TRBV7-2 and TRBJ2-1 gives the full variable domain: GAGVSQSPSNKVTEKGKDVELRCDPISGHTALYWYRQSLGQGLEFLIYFQGNSAPDKSGLPSDRFSAERTGGSVSTLTIQRTQQEDSAVYLCASSLVGLVLEQFFGPGTRLTVL.

This clonotype was detected a few times. CDR3 protein: CASSLTGLIAEAFF. The CDR3 DNA is TGTGCCAGCAGCTTGACAGGGTTAATCGCTGAAGCTTTCTTT. The chain has TRBV7-9 and TRBJ1-1; the match to TRBD1 covers 7 bases. Germline lookup yields CDR1 SEHNR and CDR2 FQNEAQ (reference sequence). After removal of 3 bases from V and 6 bases from J, the junction contained 7 bases not matched to a gene. This CDR3 is 14 amino acids long.

This clonotype was counted many times. The rearrangement uses TRBV5-1 and TRBJ1-5; a possible D gene is TRBD1 (5 bases). From germline, CDR1 is SGHRS and CDR2 YFSETQ. This CDR3 is 15 amino acids long. The V end lost 0 bases, the J end lost 1 base, and 8 bases lay between the germline ends. CDR3 bases: TGCGCCAGCAGCTTGGGTCCAGGGAGCAATCAGCCCCAGCATTTT. It specifies CASSLGPGSNQPQHF.

The rearrangement uses TRBV20-1 and TRBJ1-4; D possibly corresponds to TRBD1 (5 bases). Trimming removed 5 bases at V and 8 bases at J, with 12 bases between. There are 12 residues in the CDR3. CDR1 and CDR2 from the germline V gene are DFQATT and SNEGSKA (reference sequence). The CDR3 loop reads CSAAGIREKLFF. CDR3 nucleotides: TGCAGTGCTGCAGGGATTCGGGAAAAACTGTTTTTT.

This clonotype has a handful of counts. The V gene is TRBV20-1, the J gene TRBJ2-7, with 9 bases identical to TRBD2. Germline CDR1 DFQATT, CDR2 SNEGSKA (reference sequence). This CDR3 is 15 amino acids long. After removal of 6 bases from V and 3 bases from J, the junction contained 12 bases not matched to a gene. The CDR3 is CSAPPRLAGIYEQYF. CDR3 coding DNA: TGCAGTGCCCCGCCCCGGCTAGCGGGGATCTACGAGCAGTACTTC.

This clonotype turned up a few times. This rearrangement joins TRBV7-2 to TRBJ2-3; 15 bases are a match to TRBD2. The CDR3 runs 17 residues. Per the germline V gene, CDR1 is SGHTA and CDR2 is FQGNSA. The J segment lost 2 bases and the V segment lost 6 bases, leaving 6 bases of the junction unmatched. CDR3 coding DNA: TGTGCCAGCAGACGGACTAGCGGGGGGGCCGTCACAGATACGCAGTATTTT. This codes for CASRRTSGGAVTDTQYF. The full variable domain, completed using reference TRBV7-2 and TRBJ2-3, is GAGVSQSPSNKVTEKGKDVELRCDPISGHTALYWYRQSLGQGLEFLIYFQGNSAPDKSGLPSDRFSAERTGGSVSTLTIQRTQQEDSAVYLCASRRTSGGAVTDTQYFGPGTRLTVL.

This clonotype was counted many times. The chain couples TRBV29-1 to TRBJ1-2, with D uncertain. The V gene lost 3 bases and the J gene lost 6 bases, with 2 bases spanning the gap. Germline CDR1 is SQVTM and CDR2 is ANQGSEA. This CDR3 comprises 9 residues. CDR3 nucleotide sequence: TGCAGCGTTGATCATGGCTACACCTTC. Translation gives CSVDHGYTF.

CDR3 DNA sequence: TGCGCCAGCAGCTTGTTCAGGGGTCCCACAGATACGCAGTATTTT. Protein sequence: CASSLFRGPTDTQYF. This chain uses TRBV5-1 with TRBJ2-3; TRBD1 might be the D (6 bases). Trimming removed 1 base at V and 2 bases at J, with 11 bases between. Germline CDR1 SGHRS, CDR2 YFSETQ. The CDR3 spans 15 residues.